Listed below are T cell receptor beta chains from one sample, sequenced in a study of CD8 T cells in Susac syndrome. TCRdb itself ran the immunoSEQ multiplex PCR reads through MiXCR, one entry per CDR3 protein. The sample includes 250,000 or so distinct CDR3 sequences, roughly 93% of them seen just once. The sample was CD4+ T cells from PBMCs. Source of these receptors: a human donor with multiple sclerosis. CDR3s include the opening cysteine and the closing phenylalanine or tryptophan. D genes are given only for firm matches. Some rows mark clone size as missing; the rest say once, few, many or name a class of expanded clone.

TRBJ1-4	TRBV7-4	-	-	CASSVLGEKLFF	TGTGCCAGCAGCGTCCTAGGGGAAAAACTGTTTTTT
TRBJ1-5	TRBV7-9	-	-	CASSSGMINQPQHF	TGTGCCAGCAGCTCAGGGATGATCAATCAGCCCCAGCATTTT
TRBJ2-1	TRBV27	-	-	CASSWAQGSNNEQFF	TGTGCCAGCAGTTGGGCACAGGGATCCAACAATGAGCAGTTCTTC
TRBJ1-1	TRBV20-1	-	-	CSASYTAYTEAFF	TGCAGTGCTAGTTACACAGCATACACTGAAGCTTTCTTT
TRBJ2-1	TRBV7-3	once	-	CASSLSPRSDEQFF	TGTGCCAGCAGCTTATCCCCTCGATCGGATGAGCAGTTCTTC
TRBJ1-1	TRBV29-1	-	-	CSGGGMNTEAFF	TGCAGCGGGGGGGGGATGAACACTGAAGCTTTCTTT
TRBJ2-2	TRBV5-1	-	TRBD1	CASREAYRGLTGELFF	TGCGCCAGCCGGGAAGCTTACAGGGGGCTGACCGGGGAGCTGTTTTTT
TRBJ2-5	TRBV7-8	-	-	CASSLVRGYQETQYF	TGTGCCAGCAGCTTAGTTCGGGGGTACCAAGAGACCCAGTACTTC
TRBJ2-6	TRBV20-1	once	-	CSARGLGISGANVLTF	TGCAGTGCTAGAGGTCTAGGTATCTCTGGGGCCAACGTCCTGACTTTC
TRBJ2-5	TRBV7-2	-	-	CASSPQRSSYQETQYF	TGTGCCAGCAGCCCCCAACGCAGCAGTTACCAAGAGACCCAGTACTTC
TRBJ2-2	TRBV6-7	-	TRBD1	CASSYRGGANTGELFF	TGTGCCAGCAGCTACCGAGGGGGCGCGAACACCGGGGAGCTGTTTTTT
TRBJ1-6	TRBV3-1	once	-	CASSQGGLSPLHF	TGTGCCAGCAGCCAAGGAGGGCTTTCACCCCTCCACTTT
TRBJ1-5	TRBV20-1	-	-	CSASLGDWNQPQHF	TGCAGTGCTAGTTTGGGGGATTGGAATCAGCCCCAGCATTTT
TRBJ2-1	TRBV3-1	-	TRBD2	CASSRQAGGYNEQFF	TGTGCCAGCAGCCGGCAAGCGGGGGGCTACAATGAGCAGTTCTTC
TRBJ1-2	TRBV12-3/TRBV12-4	-	-	CASSFAGYGYTF	TGTGCCAGCAGTTTCGCGGGGTATGGCTACACCTTC
TRBJ1-1	TRBV18	-	TRBD1	CASSPTGRTEAFF	TGTGCCAGCTCACCGACAGGGAGGACTGAAGCTTTCTTT
TRBJ2-2	TRBV7-8	-	-	CASSLALAGSPGELFF	TGTGCCAGCAGCTTAGCGCTGGCGGGGTCCCCCGGGGAGCTGTTTTTT
TRBJ2-1	TRBV29-1	-	-	CSVEVPGTYNEQFF	TGCAGCGTTGAAGTCCCCGGGACCTACAATGAGCAGTTCTTC
TRBJ2-1	TRBV20-1	-	-	CSARSQGRNSYNEQFF	TGCAGTGCTAGATCACAAGGGCGGAACTCCTACAATGAGCAGTTCTTC
TRBJ2-2	TRBV9	-	-	CASSVVAGTNTGELFF	TGTGCCAGCAGCGTAGTGGCGGGTACGAACACCGGGGAGCTGTTTTTT
TRBJ1-3	TRBV29-1	-	-	CSVEPQVNSGNTIYF	TGCAGCGTTGAGCCCCAGGTCAACTCTGGAAACACCATATATTTT
TRBJ2-7	TRBV4-2	-	TRBD2	CASSQEGSGGYEQYF	TGTGCCAGCAGCCAAGAGGGTAGCGGGGGTTACGAGCAGTACTTC